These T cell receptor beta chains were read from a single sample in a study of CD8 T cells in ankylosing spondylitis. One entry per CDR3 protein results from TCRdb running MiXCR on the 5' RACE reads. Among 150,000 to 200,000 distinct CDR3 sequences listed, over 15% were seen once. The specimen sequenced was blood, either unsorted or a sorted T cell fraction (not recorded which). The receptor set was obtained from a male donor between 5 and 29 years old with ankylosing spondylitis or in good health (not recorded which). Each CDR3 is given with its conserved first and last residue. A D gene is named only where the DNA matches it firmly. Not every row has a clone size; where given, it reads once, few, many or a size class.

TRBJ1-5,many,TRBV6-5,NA,CASQGSGGGQPQHF,TGTGCCAGCCAAGGTAGCGGGGGTGGTCAGCCCCAGCATTTT
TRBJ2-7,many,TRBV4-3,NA,CASSPYRALSYEQYF,TGCGCCAGCAGCCCCTACCGGGCCCTTAGCTACGAGCAGTACTTC
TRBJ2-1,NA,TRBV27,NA,CASREEGLPSYNEQFF,TGTGCCAGCAGAGAGGAGGGCCTCCCCTCCTACAATGAGCAGTTCTTC
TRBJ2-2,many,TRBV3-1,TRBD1,CASSQVGGSNTGELFF,TGTGCCAGCAGCCAAGTAGGGGGCTCGAACACCGGGGAGCTGTTTTTT
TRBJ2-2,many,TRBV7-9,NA,CASSEGALIGELFF,TGTGCCAGCAGTGAGGGAGCTCTTATCGGGGAGCTGTTTTTT
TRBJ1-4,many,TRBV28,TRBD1,CASSPGQGIEKLFF,TGTGCCAGCAGCCCGGGACAGGGGATTGAAAAACTGTTTTTT
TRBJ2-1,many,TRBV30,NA,CAWAPQAYNEQFF,TGTGCCTGGGCCCCTCAAGCCTACAATGAGCAGTTCTTC
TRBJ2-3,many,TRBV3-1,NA,CASSPYSTDTQYF,TGTGCCAGCAGCCCATATAGCACAGATACGCAGTATTTT
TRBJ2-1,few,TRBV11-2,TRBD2,CASSASGINSYNEQFF,TGTGCCAGCAGCGCTAGCGGGATAAACTCCTACAATGAGCAGTTCTTC
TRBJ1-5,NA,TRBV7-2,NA,CASSSQGNQPQHF,TGTGCCAGCAGCTCACAGGGCAATCAGCCCCAGCATTTT
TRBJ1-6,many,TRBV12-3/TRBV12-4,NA,CASSRNREPLHF,TGTGCCAGCAGTCGCAACAGGGAGCCCCTCCACTTT
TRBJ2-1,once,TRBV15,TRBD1,CATSRGEARGQDEQFF,TGTGCCACCAGCAGAGGTGAGGCTCGAGGACAGGATGAGCAGTTCTTC
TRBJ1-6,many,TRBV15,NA,CATSREQAGNSPLHF,TGTGCCACCAGCAGAGAGCAGGCTGGAAATTCACCCCTCCACTTT
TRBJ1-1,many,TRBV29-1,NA,CSVLLFGRNTEAFF,TGCAGCGTTCTCCTTTTCGGGAGGAACACTGAAGCTTTCTTT
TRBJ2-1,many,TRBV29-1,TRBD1,CSVKGQIRSYNEQFF,TGCAGCGTTAAGGGACAGATCAGATCCTACAATGAGCAGTTCTTC
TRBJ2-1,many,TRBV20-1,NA,CSARVGRDSGNEQFF,TGCAGTGCTAGAGTCGGGAGAGATAGCGGAAATGAGCAGTTCTTC
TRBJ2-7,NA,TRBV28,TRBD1,CASLLTGTSGEQYF,TGTGCCAGCCTCCTGACAGGGACCTCGGGCGAGCAGTACTTC
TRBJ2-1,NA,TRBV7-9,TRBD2,CASSLAGTASGRSYNEQFF,TGTGCCAGCAGCTTAGCGGGTACCGCTAGCGGCCGCTCCTACAATGAGCAGTTCTTC
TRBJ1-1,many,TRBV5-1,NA,CASSLVPGEAFF,TGCGCCAGCAGCTTGGTTCCGGGGGAAGCTTTCTTT
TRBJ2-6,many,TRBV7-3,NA,CASSLRGTGANVLTF,TGTGCCAGCAGCTTAAGAGGGACTGGGGCCAACGTCCTGACTTTC
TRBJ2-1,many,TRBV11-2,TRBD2,CASSSGPGGPHNEQFF,TGTGCCAGCAGCTCCGGTCCGGGAGGGCCGCACAATGAGCAGTTCTTC
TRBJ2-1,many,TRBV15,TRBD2,CATSREWREAYNEQFF,TGTGCCACCAGCAGAGAGTGGCGGGAGGCGTACAATGAGCAGTTCTTC
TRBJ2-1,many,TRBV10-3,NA,CAISESGRAEFF,TGTGCCATCAGTGAGTCTGGACGAGCAGAGTTCTTC
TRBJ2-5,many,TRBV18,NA,CASKSQETQYF,TGTGCCAGCAAATCCCAAGAGACCCAGTACTTC
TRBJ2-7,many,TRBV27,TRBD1,CASSRTGAYEQYF,TGTGCCAGCAGTCGGACAGGGGCCTACGAGCAGTACTTC
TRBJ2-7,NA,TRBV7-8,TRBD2,CASSLARRASGLGSREQYF,TGTGCCAGCAGCTTAGCGCGTCGGGCTAGCGGTCTAGGGTCTCGGGAGCAGTACTTC
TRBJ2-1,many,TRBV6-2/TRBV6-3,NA,CASSYLNNEQFF,TGTGCCAGCAGTTACTTAAACAATGAGCAGTTCTTC